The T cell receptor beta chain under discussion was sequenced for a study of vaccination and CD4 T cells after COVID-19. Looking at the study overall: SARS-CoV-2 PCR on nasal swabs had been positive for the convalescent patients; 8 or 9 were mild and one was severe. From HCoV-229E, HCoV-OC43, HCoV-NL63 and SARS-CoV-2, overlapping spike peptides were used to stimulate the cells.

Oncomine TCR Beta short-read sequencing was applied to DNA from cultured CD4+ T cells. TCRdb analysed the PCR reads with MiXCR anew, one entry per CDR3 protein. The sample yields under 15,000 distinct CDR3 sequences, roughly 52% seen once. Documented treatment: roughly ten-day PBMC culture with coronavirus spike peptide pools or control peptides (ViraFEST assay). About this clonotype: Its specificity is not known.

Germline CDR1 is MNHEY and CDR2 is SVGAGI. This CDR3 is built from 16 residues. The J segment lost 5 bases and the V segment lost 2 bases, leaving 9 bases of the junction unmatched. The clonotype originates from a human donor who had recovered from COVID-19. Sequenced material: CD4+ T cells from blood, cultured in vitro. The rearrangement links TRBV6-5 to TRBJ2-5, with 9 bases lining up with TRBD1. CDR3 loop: CASSYQGGTGHETQYF. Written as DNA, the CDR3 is TGTGCCAGCAGTTACCAAGGCGGGACAGGGCATGAGACCCAGTACTTC.